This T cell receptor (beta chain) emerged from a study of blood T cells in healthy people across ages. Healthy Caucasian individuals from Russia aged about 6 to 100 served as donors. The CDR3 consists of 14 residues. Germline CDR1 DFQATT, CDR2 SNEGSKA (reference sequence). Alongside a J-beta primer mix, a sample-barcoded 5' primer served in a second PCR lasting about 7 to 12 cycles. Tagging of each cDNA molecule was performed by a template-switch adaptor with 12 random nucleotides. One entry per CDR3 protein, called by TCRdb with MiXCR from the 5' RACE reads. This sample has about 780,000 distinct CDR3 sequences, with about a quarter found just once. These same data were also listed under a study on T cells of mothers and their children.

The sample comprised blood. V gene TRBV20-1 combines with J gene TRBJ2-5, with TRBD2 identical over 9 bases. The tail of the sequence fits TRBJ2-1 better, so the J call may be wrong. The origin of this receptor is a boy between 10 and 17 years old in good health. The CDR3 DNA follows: TGCAGTGCCGCCGGGGCGGGGGGGTACAATGAGCAGTTCTTC. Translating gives CSAAGAGGYNEQFF.